This is a list of T cell receptor beta chains from one sample in a study of Graves' ophthalmopathy and Graves' hyperthyroidism. TCRdb itself ran the multiplex PCR reads through MiXCR, one entry per CDR3 protein. The table lists some 520,000 distinct CDR3 sequences, around 15% of them singletons. The sequenced sample was blood. The source of these receptors is a woman in her twenties or thirties with Graves' ophthalmopathy. CDR3s leave out the opening cysteine and the closing phenylalanine or tryptophan. The order of the fields is clone size, V gene, J gene, CDR3 protein. Clone size, where shown, is once, few, many, or a class for clones that have expanded.

>many|TRBV19|TRBJ1-5
ASSPSTAGRAPQPQH
>many|TRBV28|TRBJ2-7
ASSWGTGGAEQY
>many|TRBV11-2|TRBJ2-7
ASSLGASTYEQY
>many|TRBV28|TRBJ1-5
ASWGIRQPQH
>many|TRBV12-3/TRBV12-4|TRBJ2-5
ASSPPPQETQY
>few|TRBV30|TRBJ1-3
AWSRRGFSGNTIY
>few|TRBV4-1|TRBJ1-2
ASSLRTGSGNGYT
>many|TRBV28|TRBJ2-7
ASSPRVELYEQY
>many|TRBV30|TRBJ2-7
AWSPHAGGRKARY
>many|TRBV6-1|TRBJ1-2
ASSAQAIPNYGYT
>many|TRBV30|TRBJ2-7
AWSAGGGRDEQY
>many|TRBV5-1|TRBJ1-1
ASSWGQSAF
>-|TRBV6-1|TRBJ1-3
ASRKEAAFYTIY
>many|TRBV24-1|TRBJ2-4
ATSDGTLAKNIQY
>many|TRBV19|TRBJ1-1
ASSISGRFGAF
>few|TRBV6-1|TRBJ2-1
ASRIQGGRTSNEQF
>-|TRBV6-1|TRBJ2-5
ASSELQYQETQY
>many|TRBV20-1|TRBJ2-7
SARSPLAVSYEQY
>many|TRBV5-6|TRBJ2-7
ASSLVNRFEQY
>-|TRBV20-1|TRBJ1-5
SAKGGTQPQH